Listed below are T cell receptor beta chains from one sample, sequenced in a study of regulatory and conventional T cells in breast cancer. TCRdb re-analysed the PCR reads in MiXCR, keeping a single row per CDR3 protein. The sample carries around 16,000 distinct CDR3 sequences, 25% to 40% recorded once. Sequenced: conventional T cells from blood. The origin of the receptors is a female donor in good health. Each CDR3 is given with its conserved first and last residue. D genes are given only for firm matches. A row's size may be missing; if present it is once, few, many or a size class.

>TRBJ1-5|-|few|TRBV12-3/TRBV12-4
CASTLGTLGQPQHF
TGTGCCAGCACCCTTGGGACATTGGGTCAGCCCCAGCATTTT
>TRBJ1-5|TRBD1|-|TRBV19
CANSIQGAWGNQPQHF
TGTGCCAATAGTATTCAGGGGGCTTGGGGCAATCAGCCCCAGCATTTT
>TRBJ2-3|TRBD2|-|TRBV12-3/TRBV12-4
CASRATRGDPGWAKDTQYF
TGTGCCAGCAGAGCCACACGGGGGGACCCCGGTTGGGCAAAAGATACGCAGTATTTT
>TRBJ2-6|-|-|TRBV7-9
CAGSRSAQGSGANVLTF
TGTGCCGGCAGCCGAAGTGCACAGGGCTCTGGGGCCAACGTCCTGACTTTC
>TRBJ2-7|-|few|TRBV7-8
CASSFDKGAYEQYF
TGTGCCAGCAGCTTTGATAAGGGGGCCTACGAGCAGTACTTC
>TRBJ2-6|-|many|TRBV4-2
CASSQEGGSGANVLTF
TGTGCCAGCAGCCAAGAGGGGGGCTCTGGGGCCAACGTCCTGACTTTC
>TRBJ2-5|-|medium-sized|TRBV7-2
CASSLFFSAETQYF
TGTGCCAGCAGCTTATTCTTTAGCGCTGAGACCCAGTACTTC
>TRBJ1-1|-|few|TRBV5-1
CASSLGGATMNTEAFF
TGCGCCAGCAGCTTGGGAGGGGCCACTATGAACACTGAAGCTTTCTTT
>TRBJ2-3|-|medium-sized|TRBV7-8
CASSLASSSTDTQYF
TGTGCCAGCAGCTTAGCGTCATCCAGCACAGATACGCAGTATTTT
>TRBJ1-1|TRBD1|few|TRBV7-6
CASSVLPRDSHTEAFF
TGTGCCAGCAGCGTACTCCCCCGGGACAGCCACACTGAAGCTTTCTTT
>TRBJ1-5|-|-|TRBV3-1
CASSQGSTGSNQPQHF
TGTGCCAGCAGCCAAGGATCGACGGGGAGCAATCAGCCCCAGCATTTT
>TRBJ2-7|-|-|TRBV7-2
CASSPQSAGAGPYEQYF
TGTGCCAGCAGCCCCCAATCGGCGGGGGCAGGGCCCTACGAGCAGTACTTC
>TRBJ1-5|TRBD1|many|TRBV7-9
CASSTGESQPQHF
TGTGCCAGCAGCACAGGGGAGTCCCAGCCCCAGCATTTT
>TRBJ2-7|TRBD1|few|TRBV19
CASRDRATYEQYF
TGTGCCAGCCGGGACAGGGCGACCTACGAGCAGTACTTC
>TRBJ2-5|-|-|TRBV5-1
CASRSNSLGVAETQYF
TGCGCCAGCAGATCGAACTCGTTGGGGGTTGCAGAGACCCAGTACTTC
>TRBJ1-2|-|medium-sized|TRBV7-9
CASSPLLFQGAQGYTF
TGTGCCAGCAGCCCTCTACTCTTCCAGGGAGCGCAAGGCTACACCTTC
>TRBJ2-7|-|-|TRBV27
CAGSSRWGDTYFYEQYF
TGTGCCGGCAGTTCCCGTTGGGGAGACACCTACTTTTACGAGCAGTACTTC
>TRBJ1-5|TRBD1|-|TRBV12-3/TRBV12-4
CASSPGTGFWNQPQHF
TGTGCCAGCAGTCCCGGGACAGGCTTTTGGAATCAGCCCCAGCATTTT
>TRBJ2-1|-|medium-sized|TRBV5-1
CASHWNNEQFF
TGCGCCTCCCACTGGAACAATGAGCAGTTCTTC
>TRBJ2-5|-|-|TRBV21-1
CASSWRCETQYF
TGTGCCAGCAGCTGGCGCTGCGAGACCCAGTACTTC
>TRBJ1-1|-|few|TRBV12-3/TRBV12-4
CASNHSPGPGAGEAFF
TGTGCCAGCAACCATTCCCCAGGGCCAGGGGCGGGTGAAGCTTTCTTT
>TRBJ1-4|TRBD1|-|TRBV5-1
CASSLGTGGTTNEKLFF
TGCGCCAGCAGCTTGGGGACAGGCGGAACTACTAATGAAAAACTGTTTTTT
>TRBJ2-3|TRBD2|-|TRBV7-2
CASSFLPGGGDTQYF
TGTGCCAGCAGCTTCCTCCCGGGGGGAGGGGATACGCAGTATTTT
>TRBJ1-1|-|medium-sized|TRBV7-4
CASSLSVAGLNTEAFF
TGTGCCAGCAGCTTATCGGTAGCGGGACTGAACACTGAAGCTTTCTTT
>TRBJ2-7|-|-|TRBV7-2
CASSFRHEQYF
TGTGCCAGCAGCTTCCGACACGAGCAGTACTTC
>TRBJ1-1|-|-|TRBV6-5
CASSYDRTGTTEAFF
TGTGCCAGCAGTTACGACCGCACAGGGACCACTGAAGCTTTCTTT
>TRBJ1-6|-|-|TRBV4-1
CASSQDGRSSYNSPLHF
TGCGCCAGCAGCCAAGATGGACGGAGCTCCTATAATTCACCCCTCCACTTT
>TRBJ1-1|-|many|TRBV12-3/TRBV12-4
CASSSQGFFALMNTEAFF
TGTGCCAGCAGTTCGCAGGGTTTTTTTGCCCTCATGAACACTGAAGCTTTCTTT
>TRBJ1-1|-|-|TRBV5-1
CASSPSAGTPSTGAFF
TGCGCCAGCAGCCCCTCTGCCGGGACACCTTCCACTGGAGCTTTCTTT
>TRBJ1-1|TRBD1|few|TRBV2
CASNGQGGTEAFF
TGTGCCAGCAACGGACAGGGGGGGACTGAAGCTTTCTTT
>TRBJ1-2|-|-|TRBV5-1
CASSLGRAYGYTF
TGCGCCAGCAGCCTAGGACGGGCCTATGGCTACACCTTC
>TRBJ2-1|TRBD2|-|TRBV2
CASSEDWGTSGRGGDEQFF
TGTGCCAGCAGTGAAGACTGGGGGACTAGCGGGAGGGGAGGGGATGAGCAGTTCTTC
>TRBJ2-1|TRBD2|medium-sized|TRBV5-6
CASSWLWGRDNEQFF
TGTGCCAGCAGCTGGTTGTGGGGGAGGGACAATGAGCAGTTCTTC
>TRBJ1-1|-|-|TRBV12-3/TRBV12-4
CASRRDQWTEAFF
TGTGCCAGCAGGAGGGACCAGTGGACTGAAGCTTTCTTT
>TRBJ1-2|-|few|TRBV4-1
CASSQEVQRRGYTF
TGCGCCAGCAGCCAAGAGGTTCAGCGGCGGGGCTACACCTTC
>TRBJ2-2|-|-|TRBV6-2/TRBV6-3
CASRTWTVNTGELFF
TGTGCCAGCAGAACCTGGACAGTCAACACCGGGGAGCTGTTTTTT
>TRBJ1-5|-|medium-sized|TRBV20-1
CSARAVTSNQPQHF
TGCAGTGCTAGAGCCGTCACGAGCAATCAGCCCCAGCATTTT
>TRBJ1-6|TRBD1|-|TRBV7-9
CASSLVGRQGKSPLHF
TGTGCCAGCAGCCTCGTCGGTCGACAGGGGAAATCACCCCTCCACTTT
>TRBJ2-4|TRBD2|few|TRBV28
CASSTGLAGGLAKNIQYF
TGTGCCAGCAGTACCGGACTAGCGGGAGGGTTAGCCAAAAACATTCAGTACTTC
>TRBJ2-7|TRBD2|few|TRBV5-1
CASSLEGLAGFYEQYF
TGCGCCAGCAGCTTGGAGGGCCTAGCGGGTTTTTACGAGCAGTACTTC